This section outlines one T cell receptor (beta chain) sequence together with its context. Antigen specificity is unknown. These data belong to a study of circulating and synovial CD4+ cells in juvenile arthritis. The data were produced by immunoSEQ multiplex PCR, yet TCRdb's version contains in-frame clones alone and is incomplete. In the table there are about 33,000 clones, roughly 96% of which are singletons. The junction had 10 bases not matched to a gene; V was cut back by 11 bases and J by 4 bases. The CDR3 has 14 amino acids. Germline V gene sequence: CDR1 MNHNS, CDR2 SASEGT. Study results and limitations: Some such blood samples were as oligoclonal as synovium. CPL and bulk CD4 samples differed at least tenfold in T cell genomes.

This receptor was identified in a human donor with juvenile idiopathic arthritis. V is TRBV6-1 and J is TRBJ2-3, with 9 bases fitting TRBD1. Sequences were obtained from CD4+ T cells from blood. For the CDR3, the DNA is TGTGCCTGCCGCGGGACAGGGAAGGCAGATACGCAGTATTTT. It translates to CACRGTGKADTQYF.